This T cell receptor (beta chain) emerged from a study of cytomegalovirus exposure and HLA in healthy donors. Regarding the study as a whole: In a later analysis, first-cohort TCR clusters were found to tend to co-occur in the roughly 120 validation repertoires. About 150 TCR beta chains were listed as cytomegalovirus-associated.

The donors formed part of the approximately 120-subject validation cohort, distinct from the roughly 700-subject first cohort. The CDR3 contains 16 residues. After removal of 2 bases from V and 2 bases from J, the junction contained 9 bases not matched to a gene. Germline V gene sequence: CDR1 SGHNT, CDR2 YENEEA. Remarks on this clone: Its antigen is currently unknown.

Profiled with immunoSEQ multiplex PCR; TCRdb holds only in-frame clones, not every one. The sample includes some 180,000 clones, approximately 86% of them seen just once. Input material: PBMCs. The chain joins TRBV11-3 to TRBJ2-7; the match to TRBD1 covers 7 bases. This clonotype was obtained from a man in his thirties or forties in good health and CMV-seropositive. CDR3 DNA sequence: TGTGCCAGCAGCTTACCTGACAGGGATCGACCCTACGAGCAGTACTTC. Protein: CASSLPDRDRPYEQYF.